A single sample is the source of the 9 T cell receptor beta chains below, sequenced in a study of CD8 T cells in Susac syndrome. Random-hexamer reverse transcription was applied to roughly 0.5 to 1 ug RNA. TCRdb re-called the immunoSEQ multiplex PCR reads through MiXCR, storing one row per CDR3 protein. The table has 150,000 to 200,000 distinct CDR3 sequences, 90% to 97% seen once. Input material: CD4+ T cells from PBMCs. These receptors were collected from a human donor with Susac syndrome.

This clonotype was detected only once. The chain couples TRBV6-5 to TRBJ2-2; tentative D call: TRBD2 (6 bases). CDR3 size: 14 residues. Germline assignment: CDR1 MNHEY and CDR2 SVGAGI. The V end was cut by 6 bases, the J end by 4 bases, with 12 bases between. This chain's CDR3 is CASSRAGSTGELFF. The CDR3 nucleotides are TGTGCCAGCAGCCGCGCGGGGTCCACCGGGGAGCTGTTTTTT.

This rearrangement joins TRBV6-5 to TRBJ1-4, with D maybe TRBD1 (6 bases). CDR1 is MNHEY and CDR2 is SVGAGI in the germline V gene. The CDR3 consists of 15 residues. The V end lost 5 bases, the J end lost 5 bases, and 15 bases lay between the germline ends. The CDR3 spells CASSQGDNGNEKLFF. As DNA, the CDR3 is TGTGCCAGCAGTCAAGGGGACAATGGGAATGAAAAACTGTTTTTT.

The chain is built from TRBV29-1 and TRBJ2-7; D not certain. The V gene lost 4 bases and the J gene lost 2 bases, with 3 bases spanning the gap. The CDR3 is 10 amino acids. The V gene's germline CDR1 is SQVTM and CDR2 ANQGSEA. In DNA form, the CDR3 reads TGCAGCGTTGGGGCCTACGAGCAGTACTTC. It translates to CSVGAYEQYF.

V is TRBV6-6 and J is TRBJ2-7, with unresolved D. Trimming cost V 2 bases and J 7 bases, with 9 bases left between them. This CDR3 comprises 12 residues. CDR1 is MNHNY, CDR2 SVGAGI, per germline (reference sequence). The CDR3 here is CASSYNGGEQYF. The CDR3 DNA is TGTGCCAGCAGTTACAACGGTGGGGAGCAGTACTTC.

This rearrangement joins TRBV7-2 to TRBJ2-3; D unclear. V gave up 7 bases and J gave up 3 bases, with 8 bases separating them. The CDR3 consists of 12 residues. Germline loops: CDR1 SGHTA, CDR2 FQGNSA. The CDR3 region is CASNRNTDTQYF. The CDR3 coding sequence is TGTGCCAGCAATCGGAATACAGATACGCAGTATTTT. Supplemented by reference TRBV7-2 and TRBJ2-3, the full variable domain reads GAGVSQSPSNKVTEKGKDVELRCDPISGHTALYWYRQSLGQGLEFLIYFQGNSAPDKSGLPSDRFSAERTGGSVSTLTIQRTQQEDSAVYLCASNRNTDTQYFGPGTRLTVL.

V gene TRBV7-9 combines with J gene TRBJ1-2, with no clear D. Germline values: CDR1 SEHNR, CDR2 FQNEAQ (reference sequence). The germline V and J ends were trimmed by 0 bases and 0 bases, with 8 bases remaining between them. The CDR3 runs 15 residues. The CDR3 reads CASSLAIGANYGYTF. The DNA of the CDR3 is TGTGCCAGCAGCTTAGCGATCGGGGCTAACTATGGCTACACCTTC. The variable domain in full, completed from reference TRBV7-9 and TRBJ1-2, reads DTGVSQNPRHKITKRGQNVTFRCDPISEHNRLYWYRQTLGQGPEFLTYFQNEAQLEKSRLLSDRFSAERPKGSFSTLEIQRTEQGDSAMYLCASSLAIGANYGYTFGSGTRLTVV.

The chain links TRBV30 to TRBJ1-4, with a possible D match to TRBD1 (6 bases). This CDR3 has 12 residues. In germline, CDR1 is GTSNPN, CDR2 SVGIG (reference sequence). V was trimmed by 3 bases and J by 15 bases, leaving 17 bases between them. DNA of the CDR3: TGTGCCTGGAGCGACGACAGGCTAGTGATGTTTTTT. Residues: CAWSDDRLVMFF.

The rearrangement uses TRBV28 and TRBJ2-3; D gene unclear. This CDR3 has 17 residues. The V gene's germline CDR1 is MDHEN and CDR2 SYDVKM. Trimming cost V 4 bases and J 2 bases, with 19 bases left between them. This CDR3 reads CASSSLETATDTDTQYF. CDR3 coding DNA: TGTGCCAGCAGTTCCCTAGAAACTGCCACCGACACAGATACGCAGTATTTT.

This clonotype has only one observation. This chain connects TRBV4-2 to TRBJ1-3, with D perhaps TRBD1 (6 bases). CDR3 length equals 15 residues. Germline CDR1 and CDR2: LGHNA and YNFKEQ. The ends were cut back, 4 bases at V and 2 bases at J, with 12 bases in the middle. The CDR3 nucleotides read TGTGCCAGCAGCCGCGAACAGGGAGCTGGAAACACCATATATTTT. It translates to CASSREQGAGNTIYF.